This T cell receptor (beta chain) was sequenced for a study of T-cell memory formation after mild COVID-19 (dated by TCRdb to 2020 to 2023). Context from the whole study: Most TCR sequence clusters were specific to one of the two donors. T-cell clones expanding and contracting after mild COVID-19 in two donors were tracked by longitudinal TCRalpha and TCRbeta repertoire sequencing. The cohort comprised two young, previously healthy adult volunteers, one female and one male. The research as a whole found: Clones contracting from day 15 to 85 had balanced CD4/CD8 phenotypes, while a second wave expanding from day 15 to 37 was biased towards CD4+. The study included only a couple of mild cases, and larger cohorts that include severe cases with pre-infection samples were judged to be necessary. The detection of some responding clones in pre-infection memory suggests that pre-existing cross-reactive memory T cells joined the SARS-CoV-2 response. Contracting CD4+ clones appeared mostly in the CM and EM memory subsets, whereas CD8+ clones were enriched in EMRA. SARS-CoV-2 specificity was not confirmed for the second-wave clones peaking on day 37.

As regards this clonotype: Which antigen it targets is not known. Per-base quality was not reported, and no clone a single base away is much larger than it.

Sequencing was performed on an Illumina NovaSeq 6000. TCRalpha and TCRbeta cDNA libraries were built by 5'RACE with constant-segment primers, adding sample barcodes and unique molecular identifiers. RNA was extracted from every sample with Trizol reagent. Amplification of the libraries took two PCR steps, and the second step added a second sample barcode plus Illumina TruSeq adapters. Sequencing of libraries was performed on an Illumina NovaSeq with 2 x 150 bp paired-end reads. On the authors' methods: Reads were demultiplexed and collapsed into UMI-guided consensus sequences with migec v1.2.7. Using mixcr v2.1.11, UMI consensuses were aligned to TRA and TRB V and J templates and then assembled into clonotypes. A clonotype was counted as expanded or contracted only when both edgeR and NoisET called the clonotype significant, with the noise models trained on biological replicates. For edgeR calls, a false discovery rate-adjusted p below 0.01 and a log2 fold-change threshold of 1 were applied. As an exploratory analysis of dynamics, max-normalized trajectories of the 1000 most abundant clonotypes were examined by PCA with hierarchical clustering. Each responding clone was given a CD4 or CD8 phenotype based on the CD4+ and CD8+ repertoires, which had been sequenced separately. TCRdb passed the public sequencing reads through fastp at Q25 and MiXCR, retaining productive beta sequences. Here each entry gathers all rows of one CDR3 protein and keeps the most common genes and DNA. What appears here as the V and J calls and clone size reflects TCRdb's work, not the paper's. The sample data list a few hundred thousand distinct CDR3 sequences, and about 20% of these were observed just once. Roughly 9.1% of the sample is held by the ten biggest clonotypes.

V loses 2 bases, J loses 1 base, and the germline ends lie 5 bases apart. The CDR3 numbers 13 residues from cysteine through phenylalanine. Just the 39-base CDR3 DNA is kept, in frame starting at base 1. The germline V gene gives CDR1 as MNHEY and CDR2 as SVGEGT. PBMCs were isolated by Ficoll-Paque density gradient centrifugation. This receptor chain uses TRBV6-2 or TRBV6-3 and TRBJ1-1, with TRBD1 tentatively as D gene (5 bases match). The specimen was PBMCs or a T cell subset sorted from them (not recorded which). This sequence was found in an adult woman who had mild COVID-19 (a few samples of this study predate the infection). The sample titles of this study are shuffled in the database, so cell type and time point are left out; the donor was told from shared clones. The CDR3 here reads CASSYGTNTEAFF. The DNA sequence is as follows: TGTGCCAGCAGTTACGGGACGAACACTGAAGCTTTCTTT.